This T cell receptor beta chain was identified in a study of a mutant IDH1 vaccine in newly diagnosed glioma. Study as a whole: The therapy given earlier, which was standard therapy, consisted of radiotherapy, temozolomide, or both, and most of the patients received both.

About this clone: What it binds is unknown.

Notes on the study in general: Pseudoprogression looked unconnected to shifts in top peripheral T cell clonotypes.

This table comes from immunoSEQ multiplex PCR, and its TCRdb copy is limited to in-frame clones, with some not included. Seen here are about 92,000 clones, about 82% observed once, and the top ten hold 7% to 9%. Time point given: baseline, week 1 (first vaccination visit). Treatment defined: pre-vaccination baseline after standard-of-care therapy. Newly diagnosed WHO grade 3 or 4 IDH1-mutant, ATRX-lost astrocytomas were identified in the donors. The length of the CDR3 is 16 residues. Germline loops: CDR1 SGHNT, CDR2 YENEEA. V gave up 5 bases and J gave up 2 bases; unmatched junction bases: 9. This TCR came from a man aged 40-49 years with glioma. This chain joins TRBV11-3 and TRBJ2-1; 7 positions match TRBD2. This sample comprised PBMCs, obtained from a glioma patient treated with radiotherapy, temozolomide or both. The CDR3 sequence is CASSLEGRGTYNEQFF. CDR3 DNA sequence: TGTGCCAGCAGCCTGGAGGGGCGGGGGACCTACAATGAGCAGTTCTTC.